Below are 28 T cell receptor beta chains sequenced from a single sample in a study of metastatic and nonmetastatic thyroid tumors. Every patient underwent thyroid surgery untreated. TCRdb reassembled clones from the PCR reads with MiXCR. The sample shows 30,000 to 40,000 clones, approximately 19% of them seen only once. The specimen was blood. Source of these receptors: a female donor with papillary thyroid cancer or a benign thyroid nodule (not recorded which). Some clones in this sample may be carry-over from other donors' samples.

A few counts support this clone. Possible read error: a much larger clone is one base away. The chain uses TRBV5-5 and TRBJ2-3; no definite D call. Germline V lookup: CDR1 SGHKS, CDR2 YYEKEE (reference sequence). CDR3 length: 12 residues. Between the trimmed V and J ends, which lost 0 bases and 7 bases, there was a span of 6 bases. CDR3 region: CASSLEAYTQYF. CDR3 nucleotides: TGTGCCAGCAGCTTGGAGGCATATACGCAGTATTTT.

This clone was recorded at least ten times. V usage is TRBV16 and J usage is TRBJ2-1, with no clear D. Germline V gene lookup returns CDR1 KGHSY and CDR2 FQNENV. V was clipped by 0 bases and J by 0 bases, with 6 bases between them. CDR3 size: 15 residues. The CDR3 DNA reads TGTGCCAGCAGCCAATCGGTCAGCTCCTACAATGAGCAGTTCTTC. This translates into CASSQSVSSYNEQFF. The whole variable domain, remainder taken from reference TRBV16 and TRBJ2-1, is GEEVAQTPKHLVRGEGQKAKLYCAPIKGHSYVFWYQQVLKNEFKFLISFQNENVFDETGMPKERFSAKCLPNSPCSLEIQATKLEDSAVYFCASSQSVSSYNEQFFGPGTRLTVL.

On this clone: At one end, the junction sequence differs from germline, possibly due to a read error. The rearrangement uses TRBV19 and TRBJ1-4; 7 positions agree with TRBD1. This CDR3 contains 15 residues. CDR1 LNHDA and CDR2 SQIVND come from the germline V gene (reference sequence). The DNA of the CDR3 is TGTACCAGTAGTTCACAAGGGGGCTTTAGTGAACAACTGTTTTTT. This encodes CTSSSQGGFSEQLFF.

This clone occurred many times. V usage is TRBV15 and J usage is TRBJ2-1; possible D gene TRBD2, 6 bases. CDR3 length: 14 residues. The V end was cut by 5 bases, the J end by 5 bases, with 13 bases between. The germline CDR1 and CDR2 sequences are LNHNV and YYDKDF (reference sequence). The DNA for the CDR3 is TGTGCCACCAGCGCATCGGGGGACGACAATGAGCAGTTCTTC. As protein: CATSASGDDNEQFF.

This clone was seen ten or more times. V and J are TRBV2 and TRBJ2-3, with no clear D. V gave up 4 bases and J gave up 5 bases, with 10 bases separating them. The CDR3 length is 13 residues. Germline lookup yields CDR1 SNHLY and CDR2 FYNNEI. CDR3 bases: TGTGCCAGCAGTGCGAGCGTAGTAGATACGCAGTATTTT. It specifies CASSASVVDTQYF.

By proportion, this clone is medium-sized (0.01 to 0.1%). The chain joins TRBV6-1 to TRBJ2-7; TRBD1 aligns across 7 bases. V lost 5 bases and J lost 4; bases outside the gene matches: 8. Germline lookup yields CDR1 MNHNS and CDR2 SASEGT. The CDR3 has 14 residues. This chain's CDR3 is CASSPGTEGYEQYF. Here the CDR3 DNA reads TGTGCCAGCAGTCCTGGGACAGAAGGTTACGAGCAGTACTTC.

This clone was counted at least ten times. The rearrangement uses TRBV7-8 and TRBJ2-7; 9 positions agree with TRBD2. CDR3 size: 15 residues. The J segment lost 2 bases and the V segment lost 2 bases, leaving 4 bases of the junction unmatched. From germline, CDR1 is SGHVS and CDR2 FQNEAQ. Here the CDR3 reads CASSLKASGTYEQYF. CDR3 coding DNA: TGTGCCAGCAGCTTAAAGGCTAGCGGGACCTACGAGCAGTACTTC. The full variable domain, completed using reference TRBV7-8 and TRBJ2-7, is GAGVSQSPRYKVAKRGQDVALRCDPISGHVSLFWYQQALGQGPEFLTYFQNEAQLDKSGLPSDRFFAERPEGSVSTLKIQRTQQEDSAVYLCASSLKASGTYEQYFGPGTRLTVT.

This clone was counted ten times or more. The J gene is TRBJ2-3, the V gene TRBV29-1; D may be TRBD2 (6 bases). Per germline, CDR1 SQVTM and CDR2 ANQGSEA. The CDR3 loop spans 14 amino acids. The ends were cut back, 4 bases at V and 1 base at J, with 12 bases in the middle. CDR3 nucleotide sequence: TGCAGCGTTGTCGGGGGAGGAGGCACAGATACGCAGTATTTT. Amino acids: CSVVGGGGTDTQYF.

This chain connects TRBV6-1 to TRBJ1-5; a weak D match, TRBD1 (5 bases). The length of the CDR3 is 15 residues. V dropped 7 bases and J dropped 7 bases, with 20 bases sitting between them. Germline CDR1 MNHNS, CDR2 SASEGT. The CDR3 region has the DNA TGTGCCAGCATCATCACCACTGGGGGTGGGCAGCCCCAGCATTTT. Encoded protein: CASIITTGGGQPQHF.

This clone was seen ten or more times. The gene calls are TRBV19 and TRBJ1-5; TRBD1 might be the D (5 bases). Per the germline V gene, CDR1 is LNHDA and CDR2 is SQIVND (reference sequence). Trimming took off 9 bases at V and 5 bases at J, with 23 bases between the two ends. The CDR3 totals 16 residues. CDR3 loop: CASKESPGTDYQPQHF. CDR3 sequence (DNA): TGTGCCAGCAAAGAAAGCCCCGGGACTGATTATCAGCCCCAGCATTTT.

As regards this clone: One end of the junction varies from germline; a read error may be responsible. This chain links TRBV6-2 or TRBV6-3 with TRBJ2-7; the D gene is possibly TRBD1 (5 bases). Germline V gives CDR1 MNHEY, CDR2 SVGEGT. The CDR3 covers 15 residues. The CDR3 DNA follows: TGTGCCAGCGGTTACTCGCAAACAGGAACATACGAGCAGTACTTC. It translates to CASGYSQTGTYEQYF.

This chain connects TRBV28 to TRBJ1-1; 9 positions agree with TRBD1. V lost 4 bases to trimming and J lost 8 bases; unmatched junction nucleotides: 11. This CDR3 is built from 15 residues. CDR1 is MDHEN and CDR2 is SYDVKM in the germline V gene. CDR3 nucleotides: TGTGCCAGCAGTTACCGGGGACAGGGCGGTATCGAAGCTTTCTTT. Its translation is CASSYRGQGGIEAFF.

Ten or more counts support this clone. This chain connects TRBV2 to TRBJ2-6; 7 bases fit TRBD2. This CDR3 is built from 12 residues. CDR1 is SNHLY, CDR2 FYNNEI, per germline. V dropped 11 bases and J dropped 3; count of bases not matched to a gene: 1. CDR3 DNA sequence: TGTGCCGGGGGGGTTGGGGCCAACGTCCTGACTTTC. Its translation is CAGGVGANVLTF.

This clone was seen ten or more times. The V and J genes are TRBV20-1 and TRBJ1-2; 7 bases fit TRBD1. V trimming: 7 bases; J trimming: 0 bases; junction bases outside the gene matches: 11. CDR3 length equals 15 residues. Germline values: CDR1 DFQATT, CDR2 SNEGSKA (reference sequence). The CDR3 protein is CSGHPRQGTNYGYTF. CDR3 DNA: TGCAGTGGGCACCCTAGACAGGGCACTAACTATGGCTACACCTTC.

This clone was seen a single time. The gene calls are TRBV5-6 and TRBJ2-5; D is ambiguous. The V end lost 2 bases, the J end lost 1 base, and 18 bases lay between the germline ends. The CDR3 runs to 17 residues. Per germline, CDR1 SGHDT and CDR2 YYEEEE. The CDR3 nucleotides are TGTGCCAGCAGCTTTCACCGACTCCATATCTCCCAAGAGACCCAGTACTTC. It yields the protein CASSFHRLHISQETQYF.

This clone was observed at least ten times. The V call is TRBV3-1, the J call TRBJ2-7; D unclear. Between the trimmed V and J ends, which lost 1 base and 3 bases, there was a span of 13 bases. The CDR3 is 15 amino acids. CDR1 is LGHDT and CDR2 is YNNKEL in the germline V gene (reference sequence). The CDR3 DNA is TGTGCCAGCAGCCAAGTTAGGAGTTTTCACTACGAGCAGTACTTC. Translating gives CASSQVRSFHYEQYF.

V and J are TRBV28 and TRBJ2-2; no clear D gene. The CDR3 extends over 15 amino acids. Germline CDR1 MDHEN, CDR2 SYDVKM. Trimming removed 6 bases from V and 2 bases from J, with 13 bases in between. CDR3 region: CASSLDLNNTGELFF. The CDR3 DNA follows: TGTGCCAGCAGCTTGGATCTCAATAACACCGGGGAGCTGTTTTTT.

This clone occurred many times. CDR3 protein: CASSSGTHAGEQYF. For the CDR3, the DNA is TGTGCCAGCAGCTCCGGGACTCACGCCGGCGAGCAGTACTTC. The genes are TRBV7-9 and TRBJ2-7; the D gene is possibly TRBD2 (6 bases). Germline V CDR1 and CDR2: SEHNR, FQNEAQ (reference sequence). CDR3 length equals 14 residues. The ends were cut back, 4 bases at V and 6 bases at J, with 16 bases in the middle.

This clone was seen more than once but under ten times. The chain links TRBV27 to TRBJ1-2; the match to TRBD1 covers 8 bases. The length of the CDR3 is 15 residues. Germline CDR1 is MNHEY and CDR2 is SMNVEV (reference sequence). With V trimmed by 3 bases and J by 4 bases, 7 bases remained unmatched. The CDR3 DNA is TGTGCCAGCAGTTTTCGCCGTACAGGGGGCTATGGCTACACCTTC. Its protein is CASSFRRTGGYGYTF.

The chain links TRBV20-1 to TRBJ1-4; tentatively, D is TRBD1 (5 bases). The CDR3 is 14 amino acids. Looked up from germline, CDR1 is DFQATT and CDR2 is SNEGSKA (reference sequence). V lost 6 bases, J lost 10 bases, and 21 bases lay in between. The CDR3 loop is CSASRGPPGGKLFF. The CDR3 DNA is TGCAGTGCCTCGAGGGGACCTCCTGGGGGAAAACTGTTTTTT.

This clone was seen repeatedly, ten times or more. The gene calls are TRBV18 and TRBJ2-1; D gene ambiguous. The CDR3 length is 17 residues. The ends were cut back, 2 bases at V and 0 bases at J, with 14 bases in the middle. Germline V gene sequence: CDR1 KGHSH, CDR2 LQKENI. The CDR3 DNA reads as TGTGCCAGCTCACCAAAAAAGAGGACGAGCTCCTACAATGAGCAGTTCTTC. Its protein product is CASSPKKRTSSYNEQFF.

This clone occurred many times. This chain links TRBV27 with TRBJ1-6; D unresolved. Germline CDR1 is MNHEY and CDR2 is SMNVEV (reference sequence). The V and J ends lost 7 bases and 7 bases respectively, with 11 bases between them. The CDR3 covers 13 residues. CDR3 loop: CASKGGLNSPLHF. CDR3 DNA sequence: TGTGCCAGCAAGGGTGGCCTGAATTCACCCCTCCACTTT.

This clone was seen many times. The J gene is TRBJ2-3, the V gene TRBV3-1; no firm D call. V was trimmed by 0 bases and J by 4 bases, leaving 2 bases between them. This CDR3 spans 12 amino acids. Germline values: CDR1 LGHDT, CDR2 YNNKEL (reference sequence). CDR3 nucleotide sequence: TGTGCCAGCAGCCAAGAACCAGATACGCAGTATTTT. Translating it yields CASSQEPDTQYF.

This chain uses TRBV11-3 with TRBJ2-3; D gene unclear. The CDR3 sequence is 12 residues long. Looked up from germline, CDR1 is SGHNT and CDR2 is YENEEA. Trimming removed 1 base at V and 6 bases at J, with 5 bases between. The CDR3 loop reads CASSLGSDTQYF. CDR3 DNA: TGTGCCAGCAGCTTAGGGTCTGATACGCAGTATTTT.

This clone has a count of ten or more. The same CDR3 can be traced to other DNA sequences in this sample. The chain has TRBV28 and TRBJ1-2; tentative D call: TRBD1 (5 bases). The V end lost 6 bases, the J end lost 4 bases, and 18 bases lay between the germline ends. The CDR3 contains 15 residues. Germline V lookup: CDR1 MDHEN, CDR2 SYDVKM. The CDR3 DNA reads as TGTGCCAGCAGCCTGGGATCGGGGGTGGTCTATGGCTACACCTTC. Translating gives CASSLGSGVVYGYTF.

There are many counts of this clone. The chain links TRBV9 to TRBJ1-2; D may be TRBD1 (5 bases). Looked up from germline, CDR1 is SGDLS and CDR2 is YYNGEE. The CDR3 sequence is 13 residues long. Trimming cost V 6 bases and J 3 bases, with 12 bases left between them. The DNA for the CDR3 is TGTGCCAGCAACTTCCGGGGCGACTATGGCTACACCTTC. Translated, it gives CASNFRGDYGYTF. Together with reference TRBV9 and TRBJ1-2, the CDR3 gives the full variable domain: DSGVTQTPKHLITATGQRVTLRCSPRSGDLSVYWYQQSLDQGLQFLIQYYNGEERAKGNILERFSAQQFPDLHSELNLSSLELGDSALYFCASNFRGDYGYTFGSGTRLTVV.

This clone was seen at least ten times. The sample has other DNA sequences that encode this CDR3 too. The CDR3 region has the DNA TGTGCCAGCGGAAGTTTAGGGACAGGGGGCTCGCTGACCCAGTACTTC. Translation gives CASGSLGTGGSLTQYF. The chain is built from TRBV27 and TRBJ2-5; 12 nucleotides match TRBD1. CDR1 is MNHEY and CDR2 is SMNVEV in the germline V gene (reference sequence). V lost 8 bases, J lost 7 bases, and 14 bases stayed unmatched. This CDR3 is built from 16 residues.

This clone was recorded a few times. The V and J genes are TRBV6-2 or TRBV6-3 and TRBJ2-7; 9 positions match TRBD2. Germline V gene sequence: CDR1 MNHEY, CDR2 SVGEGT. Trimming cost V 6 bases and J 3 bases; bases outside gene matches: 3. The CDR3 is 13 residues long. CDR3 loop: CASRPSGVYEQYF. CDR3 DNA sequence: TGTGCCAGCAGACCTAGCGGGGTCTACGAGCAGTACTTC.